This TCR beta chain derives from a study of blood T cell repertoires in COVID-19. Study context: Donors in the United States, Italy and Spain gave samples during acute or convalescent COVID-19.

The authors' processing: Amplification from reference gene primers served as the basis for estimated nucleated cell counts. Profiled with immunoSEQ multiplex PCR; TCRdb holds only in-frame clones, not every one. That table furnishes V, J and clone size, whereas the DNA furnished D and trimming. Found here are approximately 300,000 clones, about 82% of them singletons; the top ten hold 4.1%. The CDR3 has 16 amino acids. CDR1 is MNHEY, CDR2 SVGAGI, per germline. Trimming stripped 3 bases from V and 4 bases from J, with 18 bases between. The TCR originated in a woman in her forties or fifties with active or convalescent COVID-19. The V call is TRBV6-5, the J call TRBJ1-1; no clear D gene. The specimen sequenced was peripheral blood. The CDR3 protein is CASSYLPSRPGTEAFF. For the CDR3, the DNA is TGTGCCAGCAGTTATTTACCCAGCCGCCCGGGCACTGAAGCTTTCTTT.